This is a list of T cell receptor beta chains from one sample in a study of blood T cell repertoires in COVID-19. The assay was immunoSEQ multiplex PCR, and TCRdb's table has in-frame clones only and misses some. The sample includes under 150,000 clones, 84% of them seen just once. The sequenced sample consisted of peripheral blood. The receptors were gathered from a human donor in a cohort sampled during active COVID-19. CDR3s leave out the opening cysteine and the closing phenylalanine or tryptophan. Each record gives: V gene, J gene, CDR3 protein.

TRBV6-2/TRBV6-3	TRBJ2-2	ASSYSSPGTGELF
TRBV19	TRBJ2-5	ASSIGSSGPKETQY
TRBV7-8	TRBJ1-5	ASSLLRGQGSNQPQH
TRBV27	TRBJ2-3	ASRFSRGDTQY
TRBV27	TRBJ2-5	ASSRTSGGRQTQY
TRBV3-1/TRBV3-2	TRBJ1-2	ASSQEPSGVIYGYT
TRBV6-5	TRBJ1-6	ASTPDRGNSPLH
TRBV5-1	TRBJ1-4	ASSLGQVNEKLF
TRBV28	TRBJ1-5	ASSLTTSRGISQPQH
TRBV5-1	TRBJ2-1	ASSLVLSDEQF
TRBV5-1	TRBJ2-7	ASSGGVDEQY
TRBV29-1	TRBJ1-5	SVGGGSNQPQH
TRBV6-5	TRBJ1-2	ASSYRTGYGYT
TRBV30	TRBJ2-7	ACPGLEQY
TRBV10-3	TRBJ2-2	AISDRGTTGELF
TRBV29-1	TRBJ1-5	SVATGPYQPQH
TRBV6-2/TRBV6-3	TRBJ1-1	ASSYRSPTEAF
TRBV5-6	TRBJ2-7	ASSPQGASYEQY
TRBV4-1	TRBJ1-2	ASSQDSTGNYGYT
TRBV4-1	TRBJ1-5	ASSQTGAH
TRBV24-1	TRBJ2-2	ATSDAGLTGELF
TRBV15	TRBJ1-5	ATSVRLGQPQH
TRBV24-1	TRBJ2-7	ATSDSHRTEQY
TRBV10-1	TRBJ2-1	ASSLDRVGYEQF
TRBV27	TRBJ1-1	ASSLGGANTEAF
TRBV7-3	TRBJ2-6	ASSLTKLRGANVLT
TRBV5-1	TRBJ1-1	ASSLRATRDTEAF
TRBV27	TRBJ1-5	ASSPTPGAQPQH
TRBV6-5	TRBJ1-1	ASSGAGVTEAF
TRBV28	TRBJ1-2	ASSLTGGVYGYT
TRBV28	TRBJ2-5	ASRPTGLAGDGGETQY
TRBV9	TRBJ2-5	ASSVKDPRLAGVETQY
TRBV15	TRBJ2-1	ATSIKSSYNEQF
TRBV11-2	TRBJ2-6	ASSSHSSGANVLT
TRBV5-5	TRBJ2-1	ASSLRGTSEGEQF
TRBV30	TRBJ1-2	AWSPPSVYGYT
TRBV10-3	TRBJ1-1	ATQDSYTEAF
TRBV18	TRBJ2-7	ASSPSPGVGEQY
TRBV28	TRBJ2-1	ASRDGGYSYNEQF
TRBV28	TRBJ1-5	ASSSLGQGIANQPQH
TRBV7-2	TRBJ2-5	ASSPRGLAGGGETQY
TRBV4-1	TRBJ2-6	ASSQDLSGANVLT
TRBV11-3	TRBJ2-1	ASSSGGLAGVYNEQF
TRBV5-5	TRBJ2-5	ASSYGGNRQETQY
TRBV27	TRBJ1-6	ASSLVPSGTGRNSPLH
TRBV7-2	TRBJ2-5	ASSFTGAPRETQY
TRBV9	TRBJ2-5	ASSALPRIEGGRETQY
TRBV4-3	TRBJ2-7	ASSPSGTGRFEQY
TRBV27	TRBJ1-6	ASRILTGFDSPLH
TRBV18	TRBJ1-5	ASSLQGMGSNQPQH
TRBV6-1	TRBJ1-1	ASSERQVRAEAF
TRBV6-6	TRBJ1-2	ASSYAESMGYGYT
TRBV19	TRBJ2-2	ASSSHRQGARTGELF
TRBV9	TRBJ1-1	ASSILSGGGGTEAF
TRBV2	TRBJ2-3	ASRAGTGPPDTQY
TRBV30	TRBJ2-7	AWRPGRGSYEQY
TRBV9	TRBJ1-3	ASSPRRSSGNTIY
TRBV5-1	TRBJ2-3	ASSLEGTSTDTQY
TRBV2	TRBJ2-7	ASSQGAYEQY
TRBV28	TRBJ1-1	ASSFGGVTEAF